This T cell receptor beta chain was retrieved from a study of shared clonotypes between healthy human individuals (dated by TCRdb to 2020 to 2021). Study-level background: A few men and a couple of women, aged 18 to 49 years, made up the cohort. To estimate repertoire size and how much clonotype sharing occurs between individuals, the study deeply sequenced the blood TCR repertoires of roughly 5 healthy adults. Libraries were prepared and TCR repertoires were sequenced by different laboratories using diverse techniques, in order to increase sequencing depth and limit assay-specific biases. Per donor, leukapheresis produced somewhere between about 0.94 and 9 billion PBMCs.

The donors were healthy, HIV-negative adults who had no recently reported acute infections or vaccinations. Only Caucasian adults living in Nashville, Tennessee, USA were represented among the donors. For unsorted samples, roughly 91 million PBMCs were counted, and genomic DNA was extracted using the QIAamp DNA Blood Mini kit. Blood was collected by leukapheresis, and PBMCs were isolated by Ficoll-Histopaque density gradient centrifugation and then cryopreserved in liquid nitrogen vapor phase. Using the deep immunoSEQ assay, multiplex PCR amplified TCR CDR3 regions from genomic DNA. For each cell subset, the extracted genomic DNA was distributed evenly across all wells of several immunoSEQ 96-well plates, and each plate served as one replicate. For unsorted PBMC, 250 to 350 ng genomic DNA, equal to about 30,000 T cell genomes, was loaded into each replicate PCR. Genomic DNA from unsorted PBMC was sequenced over ten immunoSEQ deep assay plates. The purified libraries were quantified using a Qubit 3.0 fluorometer, sized with a Bioanalyzer 2100, and then quantified again using the KAPA Library Quantification kit. Every immunoSEQ 96-well plate was sequenced on a dedicated single-read 150-cycle Illumina NextSeq 550 flow cell. The original pipeline was this. Because the immunoSEQ output included only junctional sequences and no quality scores, the filtering could not be the same as the filtering used for full-length reads. To assign V/J genes and CDR3, sequences were annotated using PyIR, a Python wrapper for IgBLAST v1.9, with IMGT germline references. Reads were removed for weak V/J assignments (E-value above 1e-6), missing CDR3, stop codons, out-of-frame junctions, or ambiguous translated residues. V3J clonotypes were defined by identical inferred V gene, J gene, and CDR3 amino acid sequence. The percentage overlap between two repertoires was calculated by dividing the number of shared unique clonotypes by the size of the smaller repertoire. Repertoire richness was assessed with RTK rarefaction, the Chao1 estimator, and Recon v2.1 estimates of unobserved clonotypes. The immuneACCESS repertoire file appears here via TCRdb, limited to in-frame rearrangements. These files lack a portion of the clones; in checked studies, under half of the deficit traces to unresolved V genes, and the cause of the others is not known. The V and J calls and the clone size are those of that table, but D and trimming were determined from the DNA. The sample profile shows 450,000 to 650,000 clones; 70% to 80% of them were found once. About 11% of the sample belongs to the ten largest clones.

Findings and caveats that apply to the study as a whole: Sampling was restricted to blood, and TCR repertoires in tissues likely differ from the TCR repertoires found in blood. Based on pairwise subsampling, the degree of clonotype sharing among donors was expected to be affected by sequencing depth. Because the study included only a small number of donors, the genetic and exposure-history diversity represented was limited.

Regarding this clone: It has no known antigen specificity. The input lacks base qualities; no much larger clone sits a single base away.

The clonotype was recovered from a woman aged 40-49 years in good health. Some clones in this sample may be carry-over from other donors' samples. The sequenced material came from PBMCs.

The DNA sequence follows: TGTGCCAGCATCCGGAGTGCTAATGAAAAACTGTTTTTT. This sequence encodes CASIRSANEKLFF. Rearrangement joined TRBV7-9 to TRBJ1-4; the D gene assignment is ambiguous. V gives up 7 bases and J gives up 3 bases, and the segment between their germline ends measures 9 bases. CDR1 and CDR2 are read off the germline V gene (reference sequence) as SEHNR and FQNEAQ. From the cysteine through the phenylalanine, the CDR3 covers 13 amino acids. The read is trimmed to its CDR3 DNA, 39 bases read in frame from base 1.